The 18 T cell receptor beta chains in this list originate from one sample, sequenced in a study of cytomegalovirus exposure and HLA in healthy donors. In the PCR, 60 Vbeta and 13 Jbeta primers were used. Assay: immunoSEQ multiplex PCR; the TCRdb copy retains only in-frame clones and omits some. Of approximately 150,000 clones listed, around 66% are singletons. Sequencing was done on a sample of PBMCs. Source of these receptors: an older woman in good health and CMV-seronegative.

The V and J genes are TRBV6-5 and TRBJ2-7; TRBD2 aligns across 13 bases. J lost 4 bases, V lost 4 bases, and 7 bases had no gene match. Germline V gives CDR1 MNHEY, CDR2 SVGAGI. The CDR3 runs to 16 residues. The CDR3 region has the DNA TGTGCCAGCAGTTTAGTTAGGACTAGCGGGAGTTACGAGCAGTACTTC. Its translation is CASSLVRTSGSYEQYF.

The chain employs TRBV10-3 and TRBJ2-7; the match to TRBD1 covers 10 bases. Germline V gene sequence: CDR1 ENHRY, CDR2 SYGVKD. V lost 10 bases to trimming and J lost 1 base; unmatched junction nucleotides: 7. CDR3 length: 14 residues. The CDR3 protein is CASEGTGVSYEQYF. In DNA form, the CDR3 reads TGTGCCAGCGAAGGGACAGGGGTTTCCTACGAGCAGTACTTC.

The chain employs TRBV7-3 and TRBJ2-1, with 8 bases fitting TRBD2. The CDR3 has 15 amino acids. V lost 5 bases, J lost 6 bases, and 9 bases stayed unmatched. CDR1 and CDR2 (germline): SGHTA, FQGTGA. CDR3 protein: CASSRSGGLSNEQFF. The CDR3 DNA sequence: TGTGCCAGCAGCCGCTCGGGGGGGCTTAGCAATGAGCAGTTCTTC.

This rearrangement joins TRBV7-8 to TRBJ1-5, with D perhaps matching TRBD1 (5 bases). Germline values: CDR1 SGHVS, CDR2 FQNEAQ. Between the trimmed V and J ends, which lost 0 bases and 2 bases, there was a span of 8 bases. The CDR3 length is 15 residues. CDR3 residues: CASSLATGGNQPQHF. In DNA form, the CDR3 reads TGTGCCAGCAGCTTAGCCACAGGAGGCAATCAGCCCCAGCATTTT. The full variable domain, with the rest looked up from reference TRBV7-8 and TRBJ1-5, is GAGVSQSPRYKVAKRGQDVALRCDPISGHVSLFWYQQALGQGPEFLTYFQNEAQLDKSGLPSDRFFAERPEGSVSTLKIQRTQQEDSAVYLCASSLATGGNQPQHFGDGTRLSIL.

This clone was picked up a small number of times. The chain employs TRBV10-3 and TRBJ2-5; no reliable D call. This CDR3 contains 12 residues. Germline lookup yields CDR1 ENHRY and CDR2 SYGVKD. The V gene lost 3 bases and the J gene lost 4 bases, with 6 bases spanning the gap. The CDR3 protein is CAISDHGETQYF. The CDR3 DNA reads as TGTGCCATCAGTGACCACGGAGAGACCCAGTACTTC.

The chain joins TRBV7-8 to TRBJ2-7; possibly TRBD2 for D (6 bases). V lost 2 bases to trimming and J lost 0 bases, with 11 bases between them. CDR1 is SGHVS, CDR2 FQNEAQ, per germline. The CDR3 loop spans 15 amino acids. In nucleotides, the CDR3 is TGTGCCAGCAGCTTAACTACGGGACTCTCCTACGAGCAGTACTTC. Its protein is CASSLTTGLSYEQYF.

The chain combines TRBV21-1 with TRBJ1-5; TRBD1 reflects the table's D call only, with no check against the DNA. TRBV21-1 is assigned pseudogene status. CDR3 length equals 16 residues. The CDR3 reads CASSKEAAGAYQPQHF. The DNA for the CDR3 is TGTGCCAGCAGCAAAGAAGCGGCAGGGGCCTACCAGCCCCAGCATTTT.

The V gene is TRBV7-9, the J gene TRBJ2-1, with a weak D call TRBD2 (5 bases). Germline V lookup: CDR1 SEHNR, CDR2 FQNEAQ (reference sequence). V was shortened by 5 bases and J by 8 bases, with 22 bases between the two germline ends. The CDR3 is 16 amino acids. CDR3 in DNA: TGTGCCAGCAGCCTCAACGCGGGTTGGGCCTCCGATGAGCAGTTCTTC. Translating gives CASSLNAGWASDEQFF.

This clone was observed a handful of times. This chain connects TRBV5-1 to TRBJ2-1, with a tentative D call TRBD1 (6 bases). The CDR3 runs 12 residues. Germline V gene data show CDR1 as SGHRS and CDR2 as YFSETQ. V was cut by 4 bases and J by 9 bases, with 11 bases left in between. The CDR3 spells CASSAGVAEQFF. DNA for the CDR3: TGCGCCAGCAGCGCAGGGGTGGCTGAGCAGTTCTTC.

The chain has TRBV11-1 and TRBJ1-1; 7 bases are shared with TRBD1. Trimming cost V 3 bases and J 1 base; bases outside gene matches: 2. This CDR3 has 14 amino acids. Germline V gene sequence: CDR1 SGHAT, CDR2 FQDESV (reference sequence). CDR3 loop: CASSFGQANTEAFF. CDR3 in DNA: TGTGCCAGCAGCTTTGGACAGGCGAACACTGAAGCTTTCTTT.

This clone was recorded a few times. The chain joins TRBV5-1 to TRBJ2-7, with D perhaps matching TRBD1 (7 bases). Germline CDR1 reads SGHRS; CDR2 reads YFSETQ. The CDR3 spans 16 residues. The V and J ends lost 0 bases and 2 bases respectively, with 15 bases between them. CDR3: CASSLGGAGQPYEQYF. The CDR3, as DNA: TGCGCCAGCAGCTTGGGCGGGGCGGGACAGCCCTACGAGCAGTACTTC.

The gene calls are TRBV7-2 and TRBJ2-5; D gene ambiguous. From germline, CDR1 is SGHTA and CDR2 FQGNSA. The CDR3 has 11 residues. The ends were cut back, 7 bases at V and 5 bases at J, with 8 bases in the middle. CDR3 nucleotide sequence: TGTGCCAGCACTTCCCGGGAGACCCAGTACTTC. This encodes CASTSRETQYF.

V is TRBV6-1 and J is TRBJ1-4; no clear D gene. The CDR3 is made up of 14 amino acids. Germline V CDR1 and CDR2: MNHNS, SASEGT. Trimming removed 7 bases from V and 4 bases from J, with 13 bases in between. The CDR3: CASNQGRYNEKLFF. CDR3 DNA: TGTGCCAGCAACCAAGGGAGATATAATGAAAAACTGTTTTTT.

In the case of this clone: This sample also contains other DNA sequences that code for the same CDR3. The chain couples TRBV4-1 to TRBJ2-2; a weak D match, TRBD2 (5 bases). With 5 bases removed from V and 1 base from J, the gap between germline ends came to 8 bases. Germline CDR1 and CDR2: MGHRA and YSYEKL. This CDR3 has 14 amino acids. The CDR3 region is CASSDRGNTGELFF. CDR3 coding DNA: TGCGCCAGCAGCGACCGGGGGAACACCGGGGAGCTGTTTTTT.

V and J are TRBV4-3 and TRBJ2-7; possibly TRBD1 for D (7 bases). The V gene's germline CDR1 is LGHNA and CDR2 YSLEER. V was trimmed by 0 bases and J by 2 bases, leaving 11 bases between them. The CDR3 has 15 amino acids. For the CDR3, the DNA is TGCGCCAGCAGCCAAGATGCGGGGACAGCCTACGAGCAGTACTTC. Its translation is CASSQDAGTAYEQYF.

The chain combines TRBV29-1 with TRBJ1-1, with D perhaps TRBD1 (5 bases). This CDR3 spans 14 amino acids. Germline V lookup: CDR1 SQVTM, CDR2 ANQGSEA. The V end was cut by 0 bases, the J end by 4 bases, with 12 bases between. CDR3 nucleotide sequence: TGCAGCGTTGAAGATTTAGGAGGGGCCACTGAAGCTTTCTTT. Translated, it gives CSVEDLGGATEAFF.

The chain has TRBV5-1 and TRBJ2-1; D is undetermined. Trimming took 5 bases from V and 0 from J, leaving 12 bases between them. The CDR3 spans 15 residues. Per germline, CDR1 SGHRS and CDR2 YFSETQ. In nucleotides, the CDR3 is TGCGCCAGCAGTCTACTCCTCCGCTCCTACAATGAGCAGTTCTTC. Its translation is CASSLLLRSYNEQFF.

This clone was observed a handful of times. CDR3: CASSIGRGQGVGELFF. CDR3 nucleotide sequence: TGTGCCAGTAGTATTGGGCGGGGACAGGGTGTCGGGGAGCTGTTTTTT. The chain has TRBV19 and TRBJ2-2, with 9 bases aligning to TRBD1. CDR3 length: 16 residues. Germline V gene lookup returns CDR1 LNHDA and CDR2 SQIVND (reference sequence). Losses at the gene ends were 3 bases for V and 7 bases for J; bases not matched to a gene: 9.